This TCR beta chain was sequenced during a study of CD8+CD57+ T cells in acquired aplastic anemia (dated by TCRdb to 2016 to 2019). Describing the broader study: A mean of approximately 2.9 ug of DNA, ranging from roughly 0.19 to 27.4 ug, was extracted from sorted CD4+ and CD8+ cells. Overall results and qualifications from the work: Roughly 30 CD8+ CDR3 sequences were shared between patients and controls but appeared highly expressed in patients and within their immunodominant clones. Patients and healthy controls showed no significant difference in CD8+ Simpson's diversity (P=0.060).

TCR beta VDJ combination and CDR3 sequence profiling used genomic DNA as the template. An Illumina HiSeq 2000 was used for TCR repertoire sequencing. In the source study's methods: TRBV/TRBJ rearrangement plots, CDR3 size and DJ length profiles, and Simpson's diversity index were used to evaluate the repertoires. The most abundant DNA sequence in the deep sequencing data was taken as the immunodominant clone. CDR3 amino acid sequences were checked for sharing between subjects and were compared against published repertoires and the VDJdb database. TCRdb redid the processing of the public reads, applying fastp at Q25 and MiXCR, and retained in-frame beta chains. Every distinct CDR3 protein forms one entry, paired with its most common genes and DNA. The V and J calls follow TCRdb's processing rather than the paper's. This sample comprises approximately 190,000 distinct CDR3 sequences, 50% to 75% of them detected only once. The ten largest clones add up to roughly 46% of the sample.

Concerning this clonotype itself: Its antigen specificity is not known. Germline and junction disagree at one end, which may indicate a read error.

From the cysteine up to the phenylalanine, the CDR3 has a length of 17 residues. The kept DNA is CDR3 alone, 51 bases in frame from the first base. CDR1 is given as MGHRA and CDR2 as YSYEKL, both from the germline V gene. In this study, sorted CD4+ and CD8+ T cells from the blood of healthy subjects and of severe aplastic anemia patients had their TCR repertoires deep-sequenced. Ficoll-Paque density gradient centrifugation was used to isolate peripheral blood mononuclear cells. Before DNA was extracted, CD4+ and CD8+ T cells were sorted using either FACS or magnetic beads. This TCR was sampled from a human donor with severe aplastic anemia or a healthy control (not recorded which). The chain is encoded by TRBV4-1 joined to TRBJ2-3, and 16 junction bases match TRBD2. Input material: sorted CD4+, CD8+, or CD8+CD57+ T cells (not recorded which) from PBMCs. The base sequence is TGTGCCAGCAGTGGTGGGACTAGCGGGAGGGGCACAGATACGCAGTATTTT. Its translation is CASSGGTSGRGTDTQYF.